This TCR beta chain originates from a study of OX40 agonist ivuxolimab in advanced cancers. Peripheral blood came from all dose cohorts at three timepoints. The CDR3 loop spans 13 amino acids. Per germline, CDR1 SGHTS and CDR2 YDEGEE. Trimming cost V 3 bases and J 2 bases, with 6 bases left between them. Assay used: immunoSEQ multiplex PCR; TCRdb lists only in-frame clones, some missing. In the table there are approximately 58,000 clones, roughly 88% of which are singletons. This TCR was sampled from an adult with an advanced solid tumor such as melanoma, head and neck, liver or kidney cancer. The material sequenced was CD4+ or CD8+ T cells sorted from blood, taken in a trial of the OX40 agonist ivuxolimab. This chain uses TRBV5-8 with TRBJ1-3; D gene unclear. The CDR3 DNA is TGTGCCAGCAGCTCCGACACTGGAAACACCATATATTTT. Residues: CASSSDTGNTIYF.